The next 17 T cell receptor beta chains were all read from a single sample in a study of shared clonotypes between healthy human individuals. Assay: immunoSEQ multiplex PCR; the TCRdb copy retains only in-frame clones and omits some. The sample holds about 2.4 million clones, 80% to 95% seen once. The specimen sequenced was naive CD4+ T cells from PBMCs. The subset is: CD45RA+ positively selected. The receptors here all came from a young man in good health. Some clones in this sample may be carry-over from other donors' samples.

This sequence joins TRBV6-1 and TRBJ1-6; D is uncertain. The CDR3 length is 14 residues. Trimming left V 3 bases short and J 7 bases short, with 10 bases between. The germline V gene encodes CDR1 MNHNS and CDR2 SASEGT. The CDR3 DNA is TGTGCCAGCAGTGATCTCCGCGGCAATTCACCCCTCCACTTT. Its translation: CASSDLRGNSPLHF.

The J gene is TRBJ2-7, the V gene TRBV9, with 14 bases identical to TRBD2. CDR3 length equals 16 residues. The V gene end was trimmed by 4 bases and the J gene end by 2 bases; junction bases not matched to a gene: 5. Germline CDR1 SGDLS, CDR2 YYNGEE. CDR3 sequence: CASSNSGLAGAYEQYF. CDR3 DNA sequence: TGTGCCAGCAGCAACTCGGGACTAGCGGGAGCCTACGAGCAGTACTTC.

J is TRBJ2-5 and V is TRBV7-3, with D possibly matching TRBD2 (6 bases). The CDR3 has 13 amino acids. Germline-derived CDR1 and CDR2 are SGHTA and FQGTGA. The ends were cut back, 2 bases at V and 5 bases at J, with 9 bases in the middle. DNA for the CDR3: TGTGCCAGCAGCTTAGGAGGGGTGGAGACCCAGTACTTC. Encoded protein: CASSLGGVETQYF.

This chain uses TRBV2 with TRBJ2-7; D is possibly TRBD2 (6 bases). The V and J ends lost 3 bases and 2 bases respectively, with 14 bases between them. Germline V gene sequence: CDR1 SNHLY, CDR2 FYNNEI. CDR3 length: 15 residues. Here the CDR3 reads CASSEGGTSPYEQYF. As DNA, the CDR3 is TGTGCCAGCAGTGAGGGCGGGACTTCCCCCTACGAGCAGTACTTC.

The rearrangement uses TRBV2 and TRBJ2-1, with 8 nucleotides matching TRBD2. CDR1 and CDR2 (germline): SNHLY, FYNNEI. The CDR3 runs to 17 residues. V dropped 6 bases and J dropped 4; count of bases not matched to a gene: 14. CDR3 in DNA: TGTGCCAGCAGGCCCGGCTGGGGTAGCGGGGAGTACAATGAGCAGTTCTTC. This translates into CASRPGWGSGEYNEQFF.

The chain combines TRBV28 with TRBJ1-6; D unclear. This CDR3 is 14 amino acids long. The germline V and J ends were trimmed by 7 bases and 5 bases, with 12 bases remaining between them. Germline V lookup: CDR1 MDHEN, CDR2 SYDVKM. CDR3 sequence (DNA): TGTGCCAGCACTCTTGGGCTTAATAATTCACCCCTCCACTTT. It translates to CASTLGLNNSPLHF.

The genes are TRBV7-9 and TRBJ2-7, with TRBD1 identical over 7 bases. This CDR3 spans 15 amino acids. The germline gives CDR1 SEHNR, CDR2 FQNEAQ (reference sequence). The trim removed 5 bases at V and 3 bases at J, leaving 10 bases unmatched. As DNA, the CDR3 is TGTGCCAGCAGCACAACAACAGGGGCTATCTACGAGCAGTACTTC. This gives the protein CASSTTTGAIYEQYF.

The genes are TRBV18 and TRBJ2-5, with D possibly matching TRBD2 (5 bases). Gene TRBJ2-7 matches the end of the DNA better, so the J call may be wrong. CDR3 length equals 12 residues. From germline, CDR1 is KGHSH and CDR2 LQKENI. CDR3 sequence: CASSSDFYEQYF. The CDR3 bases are TGTGCCAGCTCATCGGACTTCTACGAGCAGTACTTC.

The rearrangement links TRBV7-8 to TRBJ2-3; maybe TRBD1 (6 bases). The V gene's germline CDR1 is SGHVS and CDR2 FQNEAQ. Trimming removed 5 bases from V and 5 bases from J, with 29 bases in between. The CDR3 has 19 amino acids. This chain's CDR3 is CASSGPGHGEVRVIDTQYF. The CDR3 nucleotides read TGTGCCAGCAGCGGACCGGGACACGGAGAGGTCCGAGTAATAGATACGCAGTATTTT.

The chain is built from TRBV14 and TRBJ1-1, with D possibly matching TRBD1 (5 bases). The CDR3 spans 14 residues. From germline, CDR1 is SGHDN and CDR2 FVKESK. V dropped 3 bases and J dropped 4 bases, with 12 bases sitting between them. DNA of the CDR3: TGTGCCAGCAGCCAGCACTGGGACCGCACTGAAGCTTTCTTT. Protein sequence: CASSQHWDRTEAFF. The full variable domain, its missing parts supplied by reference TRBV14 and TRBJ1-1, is EAGVTQFPSHSVIEKGQTVTLRCDPISGHDNLYWYRRVMGKEIKFLLHFVKESKQDESGMPNNRFLAERTGGTYSTLKVQPAELEDSGVYFCASSQHWDRTEAFFGQGTRLTVV.

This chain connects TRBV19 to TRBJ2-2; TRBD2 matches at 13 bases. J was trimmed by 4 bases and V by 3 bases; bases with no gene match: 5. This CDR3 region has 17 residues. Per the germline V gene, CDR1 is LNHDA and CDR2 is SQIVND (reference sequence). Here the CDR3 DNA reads TGTGCCAGTAGTATTATCCGGACTAGCGGGGGCACCGGGGAGCTGTTTTTT. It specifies CASSIIRTSGGTGELFF.

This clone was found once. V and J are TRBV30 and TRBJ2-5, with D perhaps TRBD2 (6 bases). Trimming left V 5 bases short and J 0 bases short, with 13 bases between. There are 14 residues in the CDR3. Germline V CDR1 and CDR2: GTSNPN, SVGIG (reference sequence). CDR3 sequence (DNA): TGTGCCTGGCGGCGGGGCTACCACCAAGAGACCCAGTACTTC. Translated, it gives CAWRRGYHQETQYF.

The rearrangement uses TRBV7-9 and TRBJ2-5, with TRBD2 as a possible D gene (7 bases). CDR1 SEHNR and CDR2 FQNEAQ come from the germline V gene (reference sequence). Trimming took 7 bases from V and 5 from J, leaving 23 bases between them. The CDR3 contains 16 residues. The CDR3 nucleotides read TGTGCCAGCACCCTGGGGGCGGGAGCTTCGACGGAGACCCAGTACTTC. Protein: CASTLGAGASTETQYF.

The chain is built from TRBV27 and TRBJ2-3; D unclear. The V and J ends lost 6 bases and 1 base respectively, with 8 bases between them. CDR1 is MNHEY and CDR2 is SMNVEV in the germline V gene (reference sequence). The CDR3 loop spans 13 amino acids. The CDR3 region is CASRFGGTDTQYF. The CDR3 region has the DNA TGTGCCAGCAGGTTTGGGGGCACAGATACGCAGTATTTT.

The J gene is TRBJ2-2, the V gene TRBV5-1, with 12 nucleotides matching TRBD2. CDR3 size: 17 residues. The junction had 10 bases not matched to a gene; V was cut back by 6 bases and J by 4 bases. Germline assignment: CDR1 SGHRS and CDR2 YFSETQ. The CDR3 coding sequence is TGCGCCAGCACCGGACTAGCGGGGAACGCGTTCACCGGGGAGCTGTTTTTT. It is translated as CASTGLAGNAFTGELFF. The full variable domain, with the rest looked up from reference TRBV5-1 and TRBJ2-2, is KAGVTQTPRYLIKTRGQQVTLSCSPISGHRSVSWYQQTPGQGLQFLFEYFSETQRNKGNFPGRFSGRQFSNSRSEMNVSTLELGDSALYLCASTGLAGNAFTGELFFGEGSRLTVL.

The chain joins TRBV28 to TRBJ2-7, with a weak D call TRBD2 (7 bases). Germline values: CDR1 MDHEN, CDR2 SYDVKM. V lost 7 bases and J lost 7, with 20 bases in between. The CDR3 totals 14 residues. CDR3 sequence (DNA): TGTGCCAGCAACCGTTGGGGGGGGGCAAGGGAGCAGTACTTC. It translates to CASNRWGGAREQYF.

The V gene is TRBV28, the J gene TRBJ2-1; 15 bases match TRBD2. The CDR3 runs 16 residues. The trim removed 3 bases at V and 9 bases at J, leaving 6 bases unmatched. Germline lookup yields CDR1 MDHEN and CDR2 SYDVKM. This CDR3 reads CASSFIRTSGRGEQFF. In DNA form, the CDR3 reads TGTGCCAGCAGTTTTATAAGGACTAGCGGGAGGGGTGAGCAGTTCTTC.